The entry below gives a single T cell receptor (beta chain) sequence along with its context. The data were obtained in a study of shared clonotypes between healthy human individuals. The CDR3 sequence is 13 residues long. CDR1 and CDR2 from the germline V gene are SNHLY and FYNNEI. V shed 9 bases and J 0 bases; nucleotides not matched to a gene: 4. Naive CD8 cells were CD45RO-negative, positively selected for CCR7, excluding terminally differentiated effector memory CD45RA+ cells. Here immunoSEQ multiplex PCR was the method, and the copy in TCRdb shows in-frame clones only, minus some. The profile shows approximately 740,000 clones, around 92% of them singletons.

The chain uses TRBV2 and TRBJ2-7, with 8 nucleotides matching TRBD1. This TCR derives from a man between 25 and 39 years old in good health. The sample consisted of naive CD8+ T cells sorted from blood. Written as DNA, the CDR3 is TGTGCCAGGAGGGGACAGGACTCCTACGAGCAGTACTTC. Its translation: CARRGQDSYEQYF.